The clone carrying this T cell receptor beta chain was seen at least ten times. Not a single patient had been given any form of treatment at any point before undergoing thyroid surgery. CDR1 and CDR2 from the germline V gene are DFQATT and SNEGSKA (reference sequence). CDR3 size: 14 residues. V shed 4 bases and J shed 0 bases, with 13 bases lying between them. This entry comes from a study of metastatic and nonmetastatic thyroid tumors. Whole-study context: Repertoires of blood and of tissue (tumor or nodule) from malignant and benign thyroid patients were compared.

TCRdb re-called the PCR reads via MiXCR. Of roughly 58,000 clones listed, under 5% are singletons. This chain links TRBV20-1 with TRBJ2-7; D is possibly TRBD2 (5 bases). The receptor's source is a female donor with papillary thyroid cancer or a benign thyroid nodule (not recorded which). Some clones in this sample may be carry-over from other donors' samples. Material: blood. CDR3 loop: CSAKRWESSYEQYF. The DNA of the CDR3 is TGCAGTGCTAAACGGTGGGAGAGCTCCTACGAGCAGTACTTC.